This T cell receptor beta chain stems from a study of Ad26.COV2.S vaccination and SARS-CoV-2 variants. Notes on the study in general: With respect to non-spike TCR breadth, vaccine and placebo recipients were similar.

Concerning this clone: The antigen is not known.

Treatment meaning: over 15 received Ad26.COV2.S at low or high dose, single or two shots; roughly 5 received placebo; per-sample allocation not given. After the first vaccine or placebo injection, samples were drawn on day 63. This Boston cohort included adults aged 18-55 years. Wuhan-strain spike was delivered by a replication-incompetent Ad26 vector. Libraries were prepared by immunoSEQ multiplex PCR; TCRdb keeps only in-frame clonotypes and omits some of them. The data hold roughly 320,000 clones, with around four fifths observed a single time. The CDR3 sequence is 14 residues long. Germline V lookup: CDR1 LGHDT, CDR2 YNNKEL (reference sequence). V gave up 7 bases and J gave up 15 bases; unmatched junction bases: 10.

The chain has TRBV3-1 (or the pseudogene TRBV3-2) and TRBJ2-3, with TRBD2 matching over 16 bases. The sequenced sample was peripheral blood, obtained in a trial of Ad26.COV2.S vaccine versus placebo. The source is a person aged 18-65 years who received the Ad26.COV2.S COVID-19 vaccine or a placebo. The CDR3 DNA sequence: TGTGCCAGCACCCGAGGGACTAGCGGGGGGGGGCAATATTTT. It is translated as CASTRGTSGGGQYF.